A single T cell receptor beta chain is shown here with its context. The record originates from a study of spatial heterogeneity in lung cancer. In the study overall: Available follow-up PBMC samples, collected a median of around 23 months post-resection, were sequenced. For the average unique TCR and UMI combination, more than eight occurrences appeared in raw reads.

A distinct unique molecular identifier was carried by each TCR cDNA molecule. TCRdb re-called the 5' RACE reads with MiXCR, one entry per CDR3 protein. The sample holds approximately 93,000 distinct CDR3 sequences, roughly a fifth seen once. The CDR3 covers 13 residues. Trimming left V 6 bases short and J 4 bases short, with 13 bases between. Germline loops: CDR1 SQVTM, CDR2 ANQGSEA. Described time point: blood at routine non-recurrence follow-up after resection. Unsorted tumor, nontumor lung tissue or cryopreserved PBMC supplied the whole RNA. Sequencing was performed on PBMCs, taken at follow-up. The rearrangement joins TRBV29-1 to TRBJ1-5, with D hard to call. This TCR derives from a male donor with early-stage non-small cell lung cancer. Here the CDR3 reads CSVRGSGNQPQHF. The CDR3 coding sequence is TGCAGCGTCCGGGGATCGGGGAATCAGCCCCAGCATTTT.